Following are 5 T cell receptor beta chains from one sample sequenced in a study of monozygotic twins with inflammatory bowel disease (dated by TCRdb to the late 2010s). Library preparation employed 5' RACE. Sequencer: Illumina HiSeq 2500. Through TCRdb reprocessing, the reads give one entry per CDR3 protein sequence; DNA is omitted. This sample's clone table shows hundreds of thousands of distinct CDR3 sequences. 5.5% to 6.5% of the sample is in the top ten clones. Sequencing input: blood. Receptors originate from a human donor with ulcerative colitis or Crohn's disease, or a healthy co-twin of an affected twin (not recorded which).

The J gene is TRBJ1-1, the V gene TRBV7-2. Germline V gene data show CDR1 as SGHTA and CDR2 as FQGNSA. CDR3 length equals 12 residues. The CDR3 sequence is CASRYGNTEAFF.

The chain is built from TRBV7-2 and TRBJ1-5; TCRdb selects TRBD1, and the lack of DNA leaves this call unchecked. Germline V gene sequence: CDR1 SGHTA, CDR2 FQGNSA. CDR3 size: 15 residues. The CDR3 is CASSLGGGGFQPQHF.

V and J are TRBV6-1 and TRBJ2-1; the TCRdb D gene call, TRBD2, has no DNA to confirm it. CDR3 length equals 15 residues. The germline V gene has CDR1 MNHNS and CDR2 SASEGT. The chain's CDR3 is CASSSGTSGFNEQFF.

The chain is built from TRBV7-2 and TRBJ2-7; without DNA, the TCRdb call of TRBD1 cannot be checked. CDR3 size: 15 residues. Germline lookup yields CDR1 SGHTA and CDR2 FQGNSA. Here the CDR3 reads CASSLWTGSPDEQYF.

The rearrangement joins TRBV12-5 to TRBJ2-1. Germline V gene lookup returns CDR1 LGHNT and CDR2 FRNRAP. The CDR3 is 11 residues long. CDR3 amino acids: CASGLYNEQFF.